A single sample is the source of the 26 T cell receptor beta chains below, sequenced in a study of T cells in Graves' hyperthyroidism and ophthalmopathy. RNA transcripts gave rise to amplified TCR beta CDR3 regions. First-round RT-PCR of the TCR CDR3 relied on the HTBI primer set. TCRdb analysed the multiplex PCR reads with MiXCR anew, one entry per CDR3 protein. The sample includes some 270,000 distinct CDR3 sequences, about an eighth of them seen just once. The material sequenced was blood. The origin of the receptors is a woman aged 25 to 39 with Graves' hyperthyroidism that later progressed to Graves' ophthalmopathy.

Many counts were recorded for this clonotype. This chain uses TRBV3-1 with TRBJ2-3; D remains unclear. The CDR3 has 12 amino acids. V lost 3 bases, J lost 6 bases, and 7 bases lay in between. Germline-derived CDR1 and CDR2 are LGHDT and YNNKEL (reference sequence). CDR3 coding DNA: TGTGCCAGCAGCCAGACAACGGATACGCAGTATTTT. Its protein product is CASSQTTDTQYF.

This clonotype came up many times. The chain is built from TRBV12-3 or TRBV12-4 and TRBJ2-1; 7 nucleotides match TRBD2. The CDR3 is 15 amino acids. V dropped 5 bases and J dropped 3; count of bases not matched to a gene: 7. CDR3 amino acids: CASSQSGTSYNEQFF. In DNA, the CDR3 is TGTGCCAGCAGTCAAAGCGGGACCAGCTACAATGAGCAGTTCTTC.

The chain has TRBV7-8 and TRBJ2-1; 9 bases match TRBD2. The junction had 6 bases not matched to a gene; V was cut back by 5 bases and J by 7 bases. The CDR3 has 14 amino acids. Germline values: CDR1 SGHVS, CDR2 FQNEAQ. CDR3 in amino acids: CASSRIAGANEQFF. DNA of the CDR3: TGTGCCAGCAGCAGAATAGCGGGAGCTAATGAGCAGTTCTTC. The whole variable domain, remainder taken from reference TRBV7-8 and TRBJ2-1, is GAGVSQSPRYKVAKRGQDVALRCDPISGHVSLFWYQQALGQGPEFLTYFQNEAQLDKSGLPSDRFFAERPEGSVSTLKIQRTQQEDSAVYLCASSRIAGANEQFFGPGTRLTVL.

This clonotype came up many times. V and J are TRBV18 and TRBJ1-1; D remains unclear. V was cut by 3 bases and J by 0 bases, with 5 bases left in between. Germline loops: CDR1 KGHSH, CDR2 LQKENI. There are 13 residues in the CDR3. The CDR3 coding sequence is TGTGCCAGCTCACCTGCAGTGAACACTGAAGCTTTCTTT. This gives the protein CASSPAVNTEAFF.

The rearrangement links TRBV20-1 to TRBJ1-5; D is perhaps TRBD1 (5 bases). V shed 0 bases and J shed 2 bases, with 11 bases lying between them. The CDR3 is 15 residues long. Germline-derived CDR1 and CDR2 are DFQATT and SNEGSKA (reference sequence). The CDR3 region has the DNA TGCAGTGCTAGAGATCAGGGACCGGGCAATCAGCCCCAGCATTTT. Translating it yields CSARDQGPGNQPQHF.

This clonotype has ten or more counts. The J gene is TRBJ1-1, the V gene TRBV12-3 or TRBV12-4; D uncertain. Deletions cut 6 bases from V and 1 base from J, with 12 bases between. The CDR3 has 14 residues. The CDR3 region is CASSAEGTNTEAFF. The CDR3 DNA is TGTGCCAGCAGCGCAGAAGGCACGAACACTGAAGCTTTCTTT.

This clonotype was counted at least ten times. The V call is TRBV7-2, the J call TRBJ2-7; 11 bases match TRBD2. The CDR3 spans 15 residues. J was trimmed by 5 bases and V by 1 base; bases with no gene match: 4. Germline V lookup: CDR1 SGHTA, CDR2 FQGNSA. The DNA of the CDR3 is TGTGCCAGCAGCTTAGAACTAGCGGGAGATCACGAGCAGTACTTC. Its translation is CASSLELAGDHEQYF.

Ten or more counts support this clonotype. The chain carries TRBV6-2 or TRBV6-3 and TRBJ2-1; TRBD2 is a possible D gene (5 bases). The CDR3 is 13 residues long. CDR1 is MNHEY, CDR2 SVGEGT, per germline. V was shortened by 7 bases and J by 7 bases, with 14 bases between the two germline ends. The CDR3 sequence is CASNSKPGNEQFF. The CDR3 DNA follows: TGTGCCAGCAATTCCAAGCCGGGGAATGAGCAGTTCTTC.

This chain links TRBV15 with TRBJ2-7, with a possible D match to TRBD2 (5 bases). The V and J ends lost 6 bases and 0 bases respectively, with 9 bases between them. The CDR3 consists of 13 residues. Looked up from germline, CDR1 is LNHNV and CDR2 is YYDKDF (reference sequence). CDR3 loop: CATRSGSSYEQYF. The CDR3 DNA follows: TGTGCCACCAGATCGGGATCCTCCTACGAGCAGTACTTC.

This clonotype was counted many times. This chain links TRBV4-2 with TRBJ2-7; D is uncertain. This CDR3 is built from 13 residues. CDR1 and CDR2 from the germline V gene are LGHNA and YNFKEQ. V gave up 4 bases and J gave up 1 base, with 8 bases separating them. The CDR3: CASSRAGSYEQYF. The CDR3 bases are TGTGCCAGCAGCCGTGCCGGATCCTACGAGCAGTACTTC.

This clonotype was observed many times. The genes are TRBV30 and TRBJ1-1; 10 bases fit TRBD1. CDR3 length: 12 amino acids. Germline V gives CDR1 GTSNPN, CDR2 SVGIG (reference sequence). V was clipped by 3 bases and J by 5 bases; unmatched bases: 0. DNA of the CDR3: TGTGCCTGGAGGGACAGGGGGACTGAAGCTTTCTTT. It encodes CAWRDRGTEAFF.

In its sample, this clonotype was seen a few times. The chain is built from TRBV19 and TRBJ2-6; 9 nucleotides align to TRBD1. Trimming cost V 5 bases and J 0 bases; bases outside gene matches: 8. CDR1 is LNHDA, CDR2 SQIVND, per germline (reference sequence). The CDR3 has 18 amino acids. The CDR3 loop is CASSVSGTGLSGANVLTF. The CDR3, as DNA: TGTGCCAGTAGTGTCTCCGGGACAGGGCTCTCTGGGGCCAACGTCCTGACTTTC.

This clonotype was found many times. This chain links TRBV12-3 or TRBV12-4 with TRBJ1-1; 9 nucleotides agree with TRBD1. The CDR3 runs 14 residues. V gave up 6 bases and J gave up 5 bases; unmatched junction bases: 7. The CDR3 coding sequence is TGTGCCAGCAGCTACCGGGACAGGGCAACTGAAGCTTTCTTT. It is translated as CASSYRDRATEAFF.

The chain carries TRBV7-2 and TRBJ2-7; 12 nucleotides line up with TRBD2. The CDR3 length is 15 residues. From germline, CDR1 is SGHTA and CDR2 FQGNSA. Trimming cost V 4 bases and J 7 bases; bases outside gene matches: 8. The CDR3, as DNA: TGTGCCAGCAGCTCGATTTCTAGCGGGAGGGGTGAGCAGTACTTC. Translation gives CASSSISSGRGEQYF.

This clonotype was seen at least ten times. This rearrangement joins TRBV10-3 to TRBJ1-5, with a tentative D call TRBD1 (6 bases). The V gene lost 6 bases and the J gene lost 7 bases, with 13 bases spanning the gap. The CDR3 runs to 13 residues. Germline V CDR1 and CDR2: ENHRY, SYGVKD. CDR3 region: CAIRPGEGQPQHF. CDR3 coding DNA: TGTGCCATCAGACCAGGGGAGGGGCAGCCCCAGCATTTT.

This clonotype was seen repeatedly, ten times or more. The rearrangement links TRBV9 to TRBJ1-5; D is perhaps TRBD1 (5 bases). The germline V gene encodes CDR1 SGDLS and CDR2 YYNGEE. The CDR3 has 15 amino acids. Trimming cost V 2 bases and J 3 bases, with 12 bases left between them. The CDR3 nucleotides read TGTGCCAGCAGCGTTTCTCCAGGGATCAATCAGCCCCAGCATTTT. This sequence encodes CASSVSPGINQPQHF.

This clonotype was detected many times. One junction end disagrees with the germline gene, perhaps due to a read error. The V gene is TRBV27, the J gene TRBJ1-5, with D possibly TRBD1 on 5 matching bases. Germline assignment: CDR1 MNHEY and CDR2 SMNVEV (reference sequence). The CDR3 runs 17 residues. The CDR3 loop is CASSVSGTDLSNQPQHF. As DNA, the CDR3 is TGTGCCAGCAGTGTATCCGGGACGGACCTTAGCAATCAGCCCCAGCATTTT.

The chain is built from TRBV29-1 and TRBJ1-5, with unresolved D. Trimming pared 6 bases from V and 2 bases from J, leaving 11 bases between. Per germline, CDR1 SQVTM and CDR2 ANQGSEA. The CDR3 covers 13 residues. CDR3 DNA sequence: TGCAGCGTCGGCGGTTCGGGCAATCAGCCCCAGCATTTT. This gives the protein CSVGGSGNQPQHF.

This clonotype appeared many times. V usage is TRBV20-1 and J usage is TRBJ1-2, with D tentatively TRBD1 (5 bases). CDR1 and CDR2 from the germline V gene are DFQATT and SNEGSKA (reference sequence). This CDR3 is built from 12 residues. Between the trimmed V and J ends, which lost 4 bases and 7 bases, there was a span of 13 bases. This chain's CDR3 is CSAIQGFGGYTF. In nucleotides, the CDR3 is TGCAGTGCTATCCAGGGTTTCGGTGGCTACACCTTC.

This clonotype was seen ten or more times. The chain joins TRBV15 to TRBJ2-1, with 12 bases aligning to TRBD2. After removal of 1 base from V and 5 bases from J, the junction contained 0 bases not matched to a gene. The CDR3 spans 15 residues. Germline V gene lookup returns CDR1 LNHNV and CDR2 YYDKDF (reference sequence). The CDR3 loop is CATSRGTSGNNEQFF. For the CDR3, the DNA is TGTGCCACCAGCAGAGGGACTAGCGGGAACAATGAGCAGTTCTTC. Combining the CDR3 with reference TRBV15 and TRBJ2-1 gives the whole variable domain DAMVIQNPRYQVTQFGKPVTLSCSQTLNHNVMYWYQQKSSQAPKLLFHYYDKDFNNEADTPDNFQSRRPNTSFCFLDIRSPGLGDTAMYLCATSRGTSGNNEQFFGPGTRLTVL.

This clonotype was detected ten times or more. The chain carries TRBV7-2 and TRBJ1-6, with TRBD1 as a possible D gene (6 bases). CDR1 is SGHTA and CDR2 is FQGNSA in the germline V gene. Trimming left V 5 bases short and J 5 bases short, with 13 bases between. CDR3 length: 15 amino acids. This chain's CDR3 is CASSAQGLHNSPLHF. The CDR3 nucleotides are TGTGCCAGCAGCGCCCAGGGGTTGCATAATTCACCCCTCCACTTT.

This sequence joins TRBV2 and TRBJ2-1; 14 bases are shared with TRBD2. The J segment lost 7 bases and the V segment lost 7 bases, leaving 6 bases of the junction unmatched. The length of the CDR3 is 15 residues. Germline V gene lookup returns CDR1 SNHLY and CDR2 FYNNEI. This chain's CDR3 is CASMPGTSGGNEQFF. In DNA form, the CDR3 reads TGTGCCAGCATGCCGGGGACTAGCGGGGGTAATGAGCAGTTCTTC.

This clonotype was seen many times. This sequence joins TRBV6-1 and TRBJ2-4; possible D gene TRBD2, 5 bases. Looked up from germline, CDR1 is MNHNS and CDR2 is SASEGT. Trimming removed 6 bases at V and 4 bases at J, with 10 bases between. The CDR3 consists of 13 residues. This CDR3 is CASRPPGKNIQYF. Here the CDR3 DNA reads TGTGCCAGCAGACCACCGGGGAAAAACATTCAGTACTTC.

This clonotype was counted at least ten times. The chain links TRBV29-1 to TRBJ1-2; 8 bases fit TRBD1. V shed 3 bases and J 5 bases; nucleotides not matched to a gene: 5. Germline V gives CDR1 SQVTM, CDR2 ANQGSEA. CDR3 length: 13 residues. CDR3 region: CSVEIRTGYGYTF. The CDR3 coding sequence is TGCAGCGTTGAGATCCGGACAGGGTATGGCTACACCTTC.

In this sample, this clonotype turned up many times. V usage is TRBV9 and J usage is TRBJ1-4; 8 nucleotides agree with TRBD1. CDR3 size: 14 residues. V was pared by 3 bases and J by 8 bases, with 6 bases of the junction left unmatched. The germline CDR1 and CDR2 sequences are SGDLS and YYNGEE. CDR3 residues: CASSATGVGEKLFF. The CDR3 coding sequence is TGTGCCAGCAGCGCGACAGGGGTTGGCGAAAAACTGTTTTTT.

This clonotype was counted ten times or more. The chain uses TRBV11-2 and TRBJ2-4, with D possibly being TRBD2 (5 bases). V was pared by 5 bases and J by 8 bases, with 16 bases between. The germline CDR1 and CDR2 sequences are SGHAT and FQNNGV. This CDR3 has 14 residues. The CDR3: CASSRFGGADIQYF. As DNA, the CDR3 is TGTGCCAGCAGCCGGTTTGGAGGTGCGGACATTCAGTACTTC. The full variable domain, rest sourced from reference TRBV11-2 and TRBJ2-4, is EAGVAQSPRYKIIEKRQSVAFWCNPISGHATLYWYQQILGQGPKLLIQFQNNGVVDDSQLPKDRFSAERLKGVDSTLKIQPAKLEDSAVYLCASSRFGGADIQYFGAGTRLSVL.